This TCR beta chain was identified during a study of blood T cell repertoires in COVID-19. Study-level background: Nucleic acid was either cDNA or gDNA, and it came from T cells, B-cell-depleted T cells, or PBMCs.

CDR1 SNHLY and CDR2 FYNNEI come from the germline V gene. The CDR3 is 13 amino acids. Only in-frame clones appear in the TCRdb table, and some are missing; sequencing was by immunoSEQ multiplex PCR. The data hold a few hundred thousand clones, with 80% to 90% observed a single time. A note on this clone: The junction departs from the called germline gene at one end, perhaps through a read error.

The sample consisted of PBMCs or T cells enriched from blood (not recorded which). The chain joins TRBV2 to TRBJ2-7; D unclear. This clonotype originated in a woman between 40 and 50 years old with acute COVID-19. For the CDR3, the DNA is TGTGCCAGCAGAGAAGACGGGTCCTACGAGCAGTACTTC. Translation: CASREDGSYEQYF.